This is a list of T cell receptor beta chains from one sample in a study of cytomegalovirus exposure and HLA in healthy donors. Some clones are missing from TCRdb's copy, which holds only in-frame ones; the method was immunoSEQ multiplex PCR. The table has about 170,000 clones, 60% to 80% seen once. The material sequenced was PBMCs. The receptors here all came from a middle-aged man in good health and CMV-seronegative. Both conserved end residues are part of each CDR3. D genes are given only for firm matches. The size entry is marked missing in some rows and otherwise reads once, few, many or a size class.

>TRBJ1-1|.|many|TRBV29-1
TGCAGCGTTGTATTCCAGGTTGAAGCTTTCTTT
CSVVFQVEAFF
>TRBJ2-1|.|.|TRBV2
TGTGCCAGCAGTGTTACAGTAATCCCGCCGAGAAATGAGCAGTTCTTC
CASSVTVIPPRNEQFF
>TRBJ1-6|.|once|TRBV7-2
TGTGCCAGCAGCAAAGATAGGGGTATAGTCAATTCACCCCTCCACTTT
CASSKDRGIVNSPLHF
>TRBJ1-5|.|.|TRBV5-5
TGTGCCAGCAGCTTTATGGCGATCGGGGAGCCCCAGCATTTT
CASSFMAIGEPQHF
>TRBJ1-1|.|once|TRBV7-8
TGTGCCAGCAGCTTATTAGTGGGGAGAGCTTTCTTT
CASSLLVGRAFF
>TRBJ2-7|TRBD1|few|TRBV5-6
TGTGCCAGCAACCCCGGGACAGCGAAGTCGTGGGAGCAGTACTTC
CASNPGTAKSWEQYF
>TRBJ2-3|TRBD2|.|TRBV5-1
TGCGCCAGCAGCTTGAAGTCGCGGGGGAGCTACACAGATACGCAGTATTTT
CASSLKSRGSYTDTQYF
>TRBJ1-1|.|.|TRBV27
TGTGCCAGCAGTTTTCGGGGGGCTGGGGCTTTGAACACTGAAGCTTTCTTT
CASSFRGAGALNTEAFF
>TRBJ1-4|.|.|TRBV23-1
TGCGCCAGCAGTCAAATTCTTTCAACTAATGAAAAACTGTTTTTT
CASSQILSTNEKLFF
>TRBJ1-2|TRBD1|.|TRBV19
TGTGCCAGTAGTCTCACTGGGACAGGGAGTGGCTACACCTTC
CASSLTGTGSGYTF
>TRBJ2-1|.|.|TRBV19
TGTGCCAGTAGTATAGGGACTGCCTACAATGAGCAGTTCTTC
CASSIGTAYNEQFF
>TRBJ2-7|TRBD2|.|TRBV7-2
TGTGCCAGCAGCTACAGACTAGCGGGAGGCGACGAGCAGTACTTC
CASSYRLAGGDEQYF
>TRBJ1-2|.|.|TRBV5-4
TGTGCCAGCAGCTTGGAACTGGTTGACTATGGCTACACCTTC
CASSLELVDYGYTF
>TRBJ2-7|TRBD1|.|TRBV18
TGTGCCAGCTCACAACGGGACAGATACTACGAGCAGTACTTC
CASSQRDRYYEQYF
>TRBJ2-2|TRBD2|.|TRBV5-1
TGCGCCAGCAACTTAGGGTCTAGCGGGAGTAAAACCGGGGAGCTGTTTTTT
CASNLGSSGSKTGELFF
>TRBJ2-2|TRBD1|once|TRBV18
TGTGCCAGCTCACCGAACGGACAGGGTATCACCGGGGAGCTGTTTTTT
CASSPNGQGITGELFF
>TRBJ2-5|TRBD2|few|TRBV6-6
TGTGCCAGCAGAATAGCGGGGGCGGCCCAAGAGACCCAGTACTTC
CASRIAGAAQETQYF
>TRBJ1-1|.|.|TRBV6-5
TGTGCCAGCAGTGAGGTGAACACTGAAGCTTTCTTT
CASSEVNTEAFF
>TRBJ2-3|TRBD1|.|TRBV19
TGTGCCAGTAGTGAAGGGACAGGAGTCACAGATACGCAGTATTTT
CASSEGTGVTDTQYF
>TRBJ2-7|TRBD1|.|TRBV29-1
TGCAGCGTCAGGGACAGCTACGAGCAGTACTTC
CSVRDSYEQYF
>TRBJ1-1|TRBD1|.|TRBV7-9
TGTGCCAGCAGCGGAGGACAGGGCTGGGCTTTCTTT
CASSGGQGWAFF
>TRBJ1-5|TRBD1|.|TRBV15
TGTGCCACCAGCAGGACAGGGAGAGACGGCAATCAGCCCCAGCATTTT
CATSRTGRDGNQPQHF
>TRBJ2-2|TRBD2|.|TRBV4-1
TGCGCCAGCAGAAACTTAGCGGGACTGCGAGACACCGGGGAGCTGTTTTTT
CASRNLAGLRDTGELFF
>TRBJ2-4|TRBD1|.|TRBV4-3
TGCGCCAGCAGCCAAGACCCGACAGGGGCCACCAAAAACATTCAGTACTTC
CASSQDPTGATKNIQYF
>TRBJ2-3|.|.|TRBV19
TGTGCCAGTAGTATCCTGCTGCGGCTAGAATACACAACACCCAACACAGATACGCAGTATTTT
CASSILLRLEYTTPNTDTQYF
>TRBJ2-1|TRBD2|few|TRBV5-1
TGCGCCAGCAGCTTGAAGATAACCGGGACTAGCGGGAGTTTCTACACGTACAATGAGCAGTTCTTC
CASSLKITGTSGSFYTYNEQFF
>TRBJ2-1|TRBD2|.|TRBV5-6
TGTGCCAGCAGCTTGGCTCTAGCGGGGGGGCCGCGGTACAATGAGCAGTTCTTC
CASSLALAGGPRYNEQFF
>TRBJ2-7|.|.|TRBV1
TGCACCAGCAGCCAGGCAGGACTAGCGGAGGTCTTGACCTACGAGCAGTACTTC
CTSSQAGLAEVLTYEQYF
>TRBJ2-1|TRBD2|.|TRBV2
TGTGCCAGCAAGCGGCGGGAGTCGAGTGAGCAGTTCTTC
CASKRRESSEQFF
>TRBJ2-3|.|.|TRBV19
TGTGCCAGTAGTGTCTCGGGGGGCGGAAATACGCAGTATTTT
CASSVSGGGNTQYF
>TRBJ1-1|.|.|TRBV7-3
TGTGCCAGCAGCTTGGACAGGAACACTGAAGCTTTCTTT
CASSLDRNTEAFF
>TRBJ2-5|.|once|TRBV2
TGTGCCAGCAGCCGGAGGGAGACCCAGTACTTC
CASSRRETQYF
>TRBJ2-5|.|.|TRBV5-6
TGTGCCAGCAGCTTTGACAGGAGGACCCAGTACTTC
CASSFDRRTQYF
>TRBJ2-3|.|.|TRBV29-1
TGCAGCGTTGAAGGGGGGCGAGGGGCAGATACGCAGTATTTT
CSVEGGRGADTQYF
>TRBJ2-1|.|.|TRBV18
TGTGCCAGCTCACCGGGCCGGCTGTACAATGAGCAGTTCTTC
CASSPGRLYNEQFF
>TRBJ2-3|.|.|TRBV21-1
TGTGCCAGCGGTCCGGGACAGGGAGCAGATACGCAGTATTTT
CASGPGQGADTQYF
>TRBJ1-1|TRBD1|few|TRBV15
TGTGCCACCAGCACAGGAGGGACAGCGAACACTGAAGCTTTCTTT
CATSTGGTANTEAFF
>TRBJ2-1|.|.|TRBV5-6
TGTGCCAGCAGCTTAGGAGGGGGCTGGGGGAATGAGCAGTTCTTC
CASSLGGGWGNEQFF
>TRBJ2-7|TRBD2|.|TRBV28
TGTGCCAGCAGTTCGACTAGCGGGGAAGCCTACGAGCAGTACTTC
CASSSTSGEAYEQYF
>TRBJ2-5|.|.|TRBV21-1
TGTGCCAGCCTCCGGACCAAAGGGAGACAAGAGACCCAGTACTTC
CASLRTKGRQETQYF
>TRBJ2-3|.|once|TRBV27
TGTGCCAGCAGACCCCCTCTGGGCGGGGCTCTCACAGATACGCAGTATTTT
CASRPPLGGALTDTQYF
>TRBJ2-2|.|once|TRBV29-1
TGCAGCGTTCGCCCTCATTCGGGCGGGGAGCTGTTTTTT
CSVRPHSGGELFF
>TRBJ1-6|.|.|TRBV27
TGTGCCAGCAGAATCATCTCCGGGGGAGGGGGTTTTAATTCACCCCTCCACTTT
CASRIISGGGGFNSPLHF
>TRBJ1-2|.|.|TRBV27
TGTGCCAGCAGGTACAGGAGTAACTATGGCTACACCTTC
CASRYRSNYGYTF
>TRBJ2-5|.|.|TRBV5-4
TGTGCCAGCAGCTCTCAAGAGACCCAGTACTTC
CASSSQETQYF
>TRBJ1-1|.|few|TRBV10-3
TGTGCCATCAGTGAGCCCTCCTGGGGGCAGGTTAAGGGGGCTTTCTTT
CAISEPSWGQVKGAFF